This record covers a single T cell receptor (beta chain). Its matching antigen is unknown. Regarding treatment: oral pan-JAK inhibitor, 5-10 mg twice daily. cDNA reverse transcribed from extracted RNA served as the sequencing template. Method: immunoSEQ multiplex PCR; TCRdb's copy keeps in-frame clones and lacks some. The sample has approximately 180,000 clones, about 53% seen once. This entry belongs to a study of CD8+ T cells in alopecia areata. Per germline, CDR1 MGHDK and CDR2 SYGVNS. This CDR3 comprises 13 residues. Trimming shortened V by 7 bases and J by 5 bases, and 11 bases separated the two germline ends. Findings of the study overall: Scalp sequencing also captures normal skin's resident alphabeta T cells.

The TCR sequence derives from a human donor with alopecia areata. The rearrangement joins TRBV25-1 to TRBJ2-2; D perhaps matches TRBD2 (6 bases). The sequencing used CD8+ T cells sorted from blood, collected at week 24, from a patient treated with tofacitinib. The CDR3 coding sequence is TGTGCCAGCATAAAAGGAGGGACCGGGGAGCTGTTTTTT. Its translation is CASIKGGTGELFF.